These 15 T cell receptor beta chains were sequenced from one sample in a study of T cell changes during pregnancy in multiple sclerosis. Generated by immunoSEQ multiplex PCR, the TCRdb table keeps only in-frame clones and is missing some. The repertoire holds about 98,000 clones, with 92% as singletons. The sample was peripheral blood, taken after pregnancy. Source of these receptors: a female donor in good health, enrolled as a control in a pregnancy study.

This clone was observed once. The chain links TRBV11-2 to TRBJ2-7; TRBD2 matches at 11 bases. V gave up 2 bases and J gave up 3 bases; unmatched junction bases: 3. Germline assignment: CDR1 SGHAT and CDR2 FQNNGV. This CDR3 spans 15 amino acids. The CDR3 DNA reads TGTGCCAGCAGCTTAAAGGGACTAGCGGACTACGAGCAGTACTTC. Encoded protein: CASSLKGLADYEQYF.

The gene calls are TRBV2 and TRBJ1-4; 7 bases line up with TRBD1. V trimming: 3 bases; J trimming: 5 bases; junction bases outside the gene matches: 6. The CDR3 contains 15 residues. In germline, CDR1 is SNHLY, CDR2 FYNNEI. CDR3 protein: CASSEETGMNEKLFF. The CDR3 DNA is TGTGCCAGCAGTGAGGAGACAGGGATGAATGAAAAACTGTTTTTT.

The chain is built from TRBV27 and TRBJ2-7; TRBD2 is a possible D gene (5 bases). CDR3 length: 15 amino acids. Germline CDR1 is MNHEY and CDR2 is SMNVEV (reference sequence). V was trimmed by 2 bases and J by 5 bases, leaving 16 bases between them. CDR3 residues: CASSLAGGMLNEQYF. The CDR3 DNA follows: TGTGCCAGCAGTTTAGCCGGAGGTATGCTTAACGAGCAGTACTTC.

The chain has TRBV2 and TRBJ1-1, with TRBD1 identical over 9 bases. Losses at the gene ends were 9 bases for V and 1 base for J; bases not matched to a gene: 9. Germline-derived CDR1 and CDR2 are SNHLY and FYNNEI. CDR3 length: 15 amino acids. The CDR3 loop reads CARGYRGPSNTEAFF. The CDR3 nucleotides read TGTGCCAGGGGCTACAGGGGGCCCTCGAACACTGAAGCTTTCTTT.

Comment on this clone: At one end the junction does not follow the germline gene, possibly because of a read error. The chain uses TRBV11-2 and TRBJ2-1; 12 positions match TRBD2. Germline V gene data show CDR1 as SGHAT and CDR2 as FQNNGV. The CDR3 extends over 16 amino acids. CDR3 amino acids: CTSSSPLAGGPNEQFF. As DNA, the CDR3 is TGTACCAGCAGCTCCCCCCTAGCGGGGGGGCCCAATGAGCAGTTCTTC. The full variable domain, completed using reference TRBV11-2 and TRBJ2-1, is EAGVAQSPRYKIIEKRQSVAFWCNPISGHATLYWYQQILGQGPKLLIQFQNNGVVDDSQLPKDRFSAERLKGVDSTLKIQPAKLEDSAVYLCTSSSPLAGGPNEQFFGPGTRLTVL.

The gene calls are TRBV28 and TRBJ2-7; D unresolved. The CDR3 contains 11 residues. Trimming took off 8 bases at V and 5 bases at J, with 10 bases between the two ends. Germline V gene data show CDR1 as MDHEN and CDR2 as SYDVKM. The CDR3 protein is CASGHRDEQYF. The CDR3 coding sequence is TGTGCCAGCGGCCACAGAGACGAGCAGTACTTC.

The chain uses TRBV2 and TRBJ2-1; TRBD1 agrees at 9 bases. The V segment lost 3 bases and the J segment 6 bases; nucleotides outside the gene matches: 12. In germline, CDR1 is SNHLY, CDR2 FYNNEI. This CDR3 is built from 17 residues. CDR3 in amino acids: CASSDVVDRGMSNEQFF. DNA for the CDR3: TGTGCCAGCAGTGATGTTGTCGACAGGGGGATGAGCAATGAGCAGTTCTTC.

The CDR3 bases are TGCAGCGTTTCAGGGGCAGGGACAAACTATGGCTACACCTTC. Its translation is CSVSGAGTNYGYTF. The gene calls are TRBV29-1 and TRBJ1-2, with a possible D match to TRBD1 (6 bases). Looked up from germline, CDR1 is SQVTM and CDR2 is ANQGSEA. There are 14 residues in the CDR3. The V and J ends lost 5 bases and 2 bases respectively, with 15 bases between them.

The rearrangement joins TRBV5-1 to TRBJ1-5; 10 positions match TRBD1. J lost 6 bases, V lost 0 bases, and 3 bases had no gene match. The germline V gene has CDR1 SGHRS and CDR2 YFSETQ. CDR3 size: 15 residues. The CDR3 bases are TGCGCCAGCAGCTTGGGAGGGACAGGGGCTCAGCCCCAGCATTTT. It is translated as CASSLGGTGAQPQHF.

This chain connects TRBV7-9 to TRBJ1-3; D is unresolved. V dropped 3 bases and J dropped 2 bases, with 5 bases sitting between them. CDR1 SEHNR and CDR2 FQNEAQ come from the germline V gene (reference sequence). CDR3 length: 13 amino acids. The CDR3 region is CASSLLTGNTIYF. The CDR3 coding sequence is TGTGCCAGCAGCTTGCTAACTGGAAACACCATATATTTT.

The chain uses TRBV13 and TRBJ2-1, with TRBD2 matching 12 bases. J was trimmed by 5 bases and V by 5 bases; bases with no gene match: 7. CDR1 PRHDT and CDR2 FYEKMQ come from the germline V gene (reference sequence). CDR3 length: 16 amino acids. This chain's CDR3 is CASSLRLAGANNEQFF. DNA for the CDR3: TGTGCCAGCAGCCTAAGACTAGCGGGAGCAAACAATGAGCAGTTCTTC.

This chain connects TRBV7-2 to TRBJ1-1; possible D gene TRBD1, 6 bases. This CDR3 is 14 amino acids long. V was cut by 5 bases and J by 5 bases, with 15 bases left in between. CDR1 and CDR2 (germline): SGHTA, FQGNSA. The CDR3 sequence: CASSQIGGVTEAFF. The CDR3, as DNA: TGTGCCAGCAGCCAAATAGGGGGTGTTACTGAAGCTTTCTTT.

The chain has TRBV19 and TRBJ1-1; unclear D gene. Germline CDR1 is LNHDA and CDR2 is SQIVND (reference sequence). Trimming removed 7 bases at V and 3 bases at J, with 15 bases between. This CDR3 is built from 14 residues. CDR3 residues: CASNDLTVHTEAFF. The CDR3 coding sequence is TGTGCCAGTAATGACCTCACAGTACACACTGAAGCTTTCTTT.

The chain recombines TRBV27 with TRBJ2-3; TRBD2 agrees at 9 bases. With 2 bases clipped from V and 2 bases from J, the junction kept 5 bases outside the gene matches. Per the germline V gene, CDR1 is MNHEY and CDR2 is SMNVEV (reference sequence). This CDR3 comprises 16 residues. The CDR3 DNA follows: TGTGCCAGCAGTTTACTAGCGGGGAGAGACACAGATACGCAGTATTTT. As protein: CASSLLAGRDTDTQYF.

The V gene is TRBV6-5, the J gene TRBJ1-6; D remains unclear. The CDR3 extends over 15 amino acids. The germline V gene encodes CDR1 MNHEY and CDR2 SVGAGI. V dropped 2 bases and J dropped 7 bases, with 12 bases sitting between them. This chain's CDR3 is CASSYDTPPNSPLHF. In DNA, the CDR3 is TGTGCCAGCAGTTACGACACCCCCCCGAATTCACCCCTCCACTTT.